This T cell receptor (beta chain) came from a study of cytomegalovirus exposure and HLA in healthy donors. Overall study context: Approximately 85 million unique TCRs from HLA-typed donors made up an early data release.

Concerning this clone itself: Its target is unknown.

PCR primers comprised 60 Vbeta and 13 Jbeta primers. Here immunoSEQ multiplex PCR was the method, and the copy in TCRdb shows in-frame clones only, minus some. The profile shows 150,000 or so clones, more than 60% of them singletons. Overall study results and limits: In a later analysis, common viral pathogens appeared linked to several of the most significant clusters. In a later analysis, an Asian-associated ancestry cluster reportedly showed fewer N-insertions than the 666-donor mean. A later examination showed that TCR association rates differed by HLA locus, with DRB1 most and HLA-C fewest.

Germline CDR1 is MNHEY and CDR2 is SMNVEV (reference sequence). The CDR3 spans 13 residues. Trimming took off 6 bases at V and 9 bases at J, with 15 bases between the two ends. The source of this sequence is a man aged 40-50 years in good health and CMV-seropositive. The sequenced sample consisted of PBMCs. The chain recombines TRBV27 with TRBJ2-1; D may be TRBD1 (5 bases). DNA for the CDR3: TGTGCCAGCAGACTAAGGGGTCTGGGTGAGCAGTTCTTC. Amino acids: CASRLRGLGEQFF.